The 23 T cell receptor beta chains below were found in one sample sequenced in a study of blood T cell repertoires in COVID-19. Assay used: immunoSEQ multiplex PCR; TCRdb lists only in-frame clones, some missing. This repertoire shows around 150,000 clones, 80% found once; its top ten account for roughly 3.4%. Input material: PBMCs or T cells enriched from blood (not recorded which). The source is a woman aged 55 to 70 who had recovered from COVID-19.

To note about this clone: At the DNA level, this CDR3 is encoded by other sequences in the same sample as well. J is TRBJ1-5 and V is TRBV6-5; 7 nucleotides line up with TRBD1. CDR3 length equals 13 residues. V lost 8 bases to trimming and J lost 5 bases; unmatched junction nucleotides: 6. Per germline, CDR1 MNHEY and CDR2 SVGAGI. CDR3: CASRRGSDQPQHF. Written as DNA, the CDR3 is TGTGCCAGCCGCAGGGGGAGCGATCAGCCCCAGCATTTT.

The chain carries TRBV9 and TRBJ2-1, with TRBD1 as a possible D gene (6 bases). The CDR3 is 15 residues long. V gave up 3 bases and J gave up 0 bases, with 10 bases separating them. The germline CDR1 and CDR2 sequences are SGDLS and YYNGEE. CDR3: CASSDRDNSYNEQFF. CDR3 coding DNA: TGTGCCAGCAGCGACCGGGACAACTCCTACAATGAGCAGTTCTTC.

The chain has TRBV6-5 and TRBJ1-5, with 8 bases fitting TRBD1. The V segment lost 3 bases and the J segment 6 bases; nucleotides outside the gene matches: 4. This CDR3 has 14 amino acids. Germline values: CDR1 MNHEY, CDR2 SVGAGI. CDR3 DNA sequence: TGTGCCAGCAGTTATGGACAGGGAGTTCAGCCCCAGCATTTT. It specifies CASSYGQGVQPQHF.

The rearrangement links TRBV12-3 or TRBV12-4 to TRBJ1-6; 10 bases are a match to TRBD1. The CDR3 has 13 residues. With V trimmed by 6 bases and J by 14 bases, 7 bases remained unmatched. In DNA, the CDR3 is TGTGCCAGCAGCCTGACAGGGGGCTCGTCCCTCCACTTT. Translated, it gives CASSLTGGSSLHF.

V and J are TRBV3-1 (or the pseudogene TRBV3-2) and TRBJ1-2; perhaps TRBD1 as D (6 bases). Trimming stripped 0 bases from V and 1 base from J, with 24 bases between. This CDR3 has 20 amino acids. Germline V CDR1 and CDR2: LGHDT, YNNKEL (reference sequence). The CDR3 DNA sequence: TGTGCCAGCAGCCAAGATCACTTAGGGGGAGGGCGGGCCGTTAACTATGGCTACACCTTC. Protein sequence: CASSQDHLGGGRAVNYGYTF.

This clone was counted a single time. The sample carries other DNA sequences with the same CDR3. The chain links TRBV5-1 to TRBJ1-2; D remains ambiguous. V shed 4 bases and J shed 3 bases, with 10 bases lying between them. There are 13 residues in the CDR3. The germline CDR1 and CDR2 sequences are SGHRS and YFSETQ. CDR3 region: CASSLEGDYGYTF. CDR3 in DNA: TGCGCCAGCAGCCTTGAGGGCGACTATGGCTACACCTTC.

The chain has TRBV4-1 and TRBJ2-7; 7 nucleotides line up with TRBD2. V trimming: 1 base; J trimming: 0 bases; junction bases outside the gene matches: 0. Germline V lookup: CDR1 MGHRA, CDR2 YSYEKL. This CDR3 comprises 14 residues. The CDR3 spells CASSQVAGSYEQYF. CDR3 DNA: TGCGCCAGCAGCCAAGTAGCGGGCTCCTACGAGCAGTACTTC.

The chain is built from TRBV21-1 and TRBJ2-2; the D call of TRBD2 is as the table states it, not checked on the DNA. TRBV21-1 is listed as a pseudogene. CDR3 size: 17 residues. Here the CDR3 DNA reads TGTGCCAGCAGCCCCTGCTCTAGCGGGGGGGATGCCGGGGAGCTGTTTTTT. This translates into CASSPCSSGGDAGELFF.

This chain uses TRBV9 with TRBJ2-7; 8 positions agree with TRBD2. Germline V gene sequence: CDR1 SGDLS, CDR2 YYNGEE. This CDR3 has 15 residues. The junction had 4 bases not matched to a gene; V was cut back by 0 bases and J by 2 bases. The CDR3 region is CASSVDSGGAYEQYF. CDR3 in DNA: TGTGCCAGCAGCGTAGACTCGGGGGGGGCCTACGAGCAGTACTTC.

This clone was recorded only once. The same CDR3 also results from other DNA sequences found in this sample. The V gene is TRBV6-5, the J gene TRBJ1-1, with D tentatively TRBD1 (5 bases). The V and J ends lost 2 bases and 6 bases respectively, with 10 bases between them. Per germline, CDR1 MNHEY and CDR2 SVGAGI. This CDR3 is 13 amino acids long. CDR3 coding DNA: TGTGCCAGCAGTTACGTGGCGGGGCCTGAAGCTTTCTTT. Amino acid sequence: CASSYVAGPEAFF.

This chain joins TRBV7-2 and TRBJ1-5; 8 bases agree with TRBD1. J gave up 2 bases and V 3 bases, and 3 bases lay outside the gene matches. This CDR3 contains 15 residues. Germline CDR1 reads SGHTA; CDR2 reads FQGNSA. CDR3 amino acids: CASSFDRGGNQPQHF. The CDR3 DNA reads as TGTGCCAGCAGCTTTGACAGGGGTGGCAATCAGCCCCAGCATTTT.

The V gene is TRBV2, the J gene TRBJ1-1, with 10 bases fitting TRBD1. The ends lost 2 bases at V and 0 bases at J; junction bases unmatched: 9. Germline values: CDR1 SNHLY, CDR2 FYNNEI. CDR3 length equals 18 residues. The CDR3 loop reads CASSEWGGTGVLNTEAFF. The CDR3, as DNA: TGTGCCAGCAGTGAATGGGGGGGGACAGGGGTTTTGAACACTGAAGCTTTCTTT.

J is TRBJ1-3 and V is TRBV6-5; D is uncertain. V was pared by 0 bases and J by 3 bases, with 9 bases between. Germline V gene sequence: CDR1 MNHEY, CDR2 SVGAGI. This CDR3 region has 15 residues. CDR3 nucleotide sequence: TGTGCCAGCAGTTACTCCGGGATAGGTGGAAACACCATATATTTT. Encoded protein: CASSYSGIGGNTIYF.

The sample holds one count of this clone. The chain carries TRBV19 and TRBJ1-6, with 7 bases aligning to TRBD1. V was clipped by 3 bases and J by 6 bases; unmatched bases: 5. Germline CDR1 and CDR2: LNHDA and SQIVND (reference sequence). The CDR3 length is 15 residues. CDR3 DNA: TGTGCCAGTAGTATTGGGGGACAGATTAATTCACCCCTCCACTTT. This codes for CASSIGGQINSPLHF.

Notes on this clone: The sample carries other DNA sequences with the same CDR3. The chain joins TRBV29-1 to TRBJ1-1, with a weak D call TRBD1 (6 bases). The germline V gene has CDR1 SQVTM and CDR2 ANQGSEA. CDR3 length equals 13 residues. The V gene lost 4 bases and the J gene lost 1 base, with 10 bases spanning the gap. CDR3 loop: CSVVGGANTEAFF. The CDR3 DNA sequence: TGCAGCGTTGTAGGGGGGGCGAACACTGAAGCTTTCTTT.

This clone was detected only a few times. The chain is built from TRBV19 and TRBJ2-7, with a possible D match to TRBD2 (6 bases). The germline gives CDR1 LNHDA, CDR2 SQIVND (reference sequence). This CDR3 has 14 amino acids. The V end lost 9 bases, the J end lost 2 bases, and 17 bases lay between the germline ends. The CDR3 bases are TGTGCCAGCGGAGATTGGGACTCCCCCTACGAGCAGTACTTC. Translation gives CASGDWDSPYEQYF.

The genes are TRBV6-5 and TRBJ2-1; 11 positions agree with TRBD2. The ends lost 6 bases at V and 14 bases at J; junction bases unmatched: 6. Germline CDR1 and CDR2: MNHEY and SVGAGI. The CDR3 consists of 12 residues. The CDR3 protein is CASRRSGGAEFF. The CDR3 nucleotides read TGTGCCAGCAGGCGTAGCGGGGGGGCCGAGTTCTTC.

CDR3 DNA sequence: TGTGCCAGCAGCCGCCTAGGGACTAGCGAGTGCACAGATACGCAGTATTTT. Its protein is CASSRLGTSECTDTQYF. The V gene is TRBV21-1, the J gene TRBJ2-3; no check of the table's D call, TRBD2, against the DNA was made. TRBV21-1 is an annotated pseudogene. This CDR3 spans 17 amino acids.

The V call is TRBV5-6, the J call TRBJ1-5, with 10 positions matching TRBD1. In germline, CDR1 is SGHDT, CDR2 YYEEEE. This CDR3 spans 15 amino acids. V was pared by 4 bases and J by 6 bases, with 7 bases of the junction left unmatched. CDR3 amino acids: CASSRGQGRIQPQHF. The CDR3 nucleotides read TGTGCCAGCAGCAGGGGACAGGGGAGAATTCAGCCCCAGCATTTT.

The chain joins TRBV3-1 (or the pseudogene TRBV3-2) to TRBJ1-1; D remains unclear. The germline V gene has CDR1 LGHDT and CDR2 YNNKEL (reference sequence). There are 11 residues in the CDR3. V shed 9 bases and J shed 1 base, with 6 bases lying between them. CDR3 sequence reads: CASGGNTEAFF. The CDR3 DNA reads as TGTGCCAGTGGCGGGAACACTGAAGCTTTCTTT.

The V call is TRBV18, the J call TRBJ2-7, with D possibly being TRBD1 (6 bases). The CDR3 is made up of 15 amino acids. Germline CDR1 is KGHSH and CDR2 is LQKENI. With 5 bases removed from V and 8 bases from J, the gap between germline ends came to 22 bases. This chain's CDR3 is CASSTNRDGDTQQYF. For the CDR3, the DNA is TGTGCCAGCTCAACTAACCGGGACGGGGACACACAGCAGTACTTC.

This chain uses TRBV3-1 (or the pseudogene TRBV3-2) with TRBJ2-1; 7 bases fit TRBD2. Germline CDR1 and CDR2: LGHDT and YNNKEL (reference sequence). This CDR3 contains 16 residues. V was clipped by 4 bases and J by 4 bases; unmatched bases: 10. The CDR3 loop is CASSPSGGGLYNEQFF. Here the CDR3 DNA reads TGTGCCAGCAGCCCGAGTGGCGGGGGACTTTACAATGAGCAGTTCTTC.

J is TRBJ2-1 and V is TRBV27; TRBD1 matches 8 bases. The germline CDR1 and CDR2 sequences are MNHEY and SMNVEV (reference sequence). V was clipped by 5 bases and J by 5 bases; unmatched bases: 11. The CDR3 has 16 residues. The chain's CDR3 is CASSPRTGINNNEQFF. CDR3 coding DNA: TGTGCCAGCAGTCCACGGACAGGGATCAACAACAATGAGCAGTTCTTC.